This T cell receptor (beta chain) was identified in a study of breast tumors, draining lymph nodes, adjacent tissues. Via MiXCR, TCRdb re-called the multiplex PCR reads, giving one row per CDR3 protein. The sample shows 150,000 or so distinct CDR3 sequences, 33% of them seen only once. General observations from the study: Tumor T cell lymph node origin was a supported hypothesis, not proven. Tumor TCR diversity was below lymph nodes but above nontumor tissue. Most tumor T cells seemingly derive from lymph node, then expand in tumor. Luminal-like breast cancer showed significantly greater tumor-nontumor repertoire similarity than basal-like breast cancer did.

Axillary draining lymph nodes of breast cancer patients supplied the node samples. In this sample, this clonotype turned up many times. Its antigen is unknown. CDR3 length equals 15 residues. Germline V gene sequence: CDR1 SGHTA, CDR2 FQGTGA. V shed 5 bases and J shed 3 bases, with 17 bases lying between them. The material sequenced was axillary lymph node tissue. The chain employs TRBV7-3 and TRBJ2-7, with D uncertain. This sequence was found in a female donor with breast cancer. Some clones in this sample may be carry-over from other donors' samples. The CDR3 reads CASSPQTNSIYEQYF. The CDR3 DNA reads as TGTGCCAGCAGCCCTCAGACGAACTCGATCTACGAGCAGTACTTC.